The 27 T cell receptor beta chains in this list originate from one sample, sequenced in a study of blood T cell repertoires in COVID-19. TCRdb keeps only in-frame clones here, not all; method: immunoSEQ multiplex PCR. Among about 200,000 clones listed, 87% were seen once. The sample comprised peripheral blood. Receptors were obtained from a man between 60 and 75 years old who had recovered from COVID-19.

The chain employs TRBV9 and TRBJ1-4, with a weak D call TRBD1 (5 bases). The CDR3 is 14 amino acids. V was cut by 6 bases and J by 2 bases, with 11 bases left in between. CDR1 is SGDLS, CDR2 YYNGEE, per germline. The CDR3 reads CASTPGLTNEKLFF. The DNA for the CDR3 is TGTGCCAGCACCCCAGGGTTGACTAATGAAAAACTGTTTTTT.

This chain connects TRBV5-6 to TRBJ1-1; 8 bases fit TRBD1. This CDR3 spans 15 amino acids. CDR1 SGHDT and CDR2 YYEEEE come from the germline V gene. With V trimmed by 0 bases and J by 5 bases, 6 bases remained unmatched. CDR3 in amino acids: CASSLVARQGTEAFF. For the CDR3, the DNA is TGTGCCAGCAGCTTGGTCGCCCGACAGGGGACTGAAGCTTTCTTT.

The V and J genes are TRBV7-3 and TRBJ1-2, with 10 nucleotides matching TRBD1. Germline values: CDR1 SGHTA, CDR2 FQGTGA. The CDR3 sequence is 16 residues long. Unmatched junction bases numbered 8, after V lost 5 bases and J lost 2 bases. In nucleotides, the CDR3 is TGTGCCAGCAGCCCAACCCCGGGACAGGGGAACTATGGCTACACCTTC. It yields the protein CASSPTPGQGNYGYTF.

The chain is built from TRBV14 and TRBJ2-5, with 14 bases identical to TRBD2. The V gene end was trimmed by 3 bases and the J gene end by 2 bases; junction bases not matched to a gene: 8. Looked up from germline, CDR1 is SGHDN and CDR2 is FVKESK. The CDR3 has 18 residues. CDR3 in DNA: TGTGCCAGCAGCCAGTTTCCGGGACTAGCGGGAGTTCAAGAGACCCAGTACTTC. Translating it yields CASSQFPGLAGVQETQYF.

The rearrangement joins TRBV14 to TRBJ2-7; maybe TRBD2 (6 bases). The CDR3 extends over 14 amino acids. V lost 6 bases and J 1 base, leaving 13 bases between the germline ends. From germline, CDR1 is SGHDN and CDR2 FVKESK. For the CDR3, the DNA is TGTGCCAGCAGGCGACTAGGCGATTCCTACGAGCAGTACTTC. Its translation: CASRRLGDSYEQYF.

The count of this clone is one. As DNA, the CDR3 is TGTGCCAGCAGCTCCTCAACTAATGAAAAACTGTTTTTT. Translating gives CASSSSTNEKLFF. V is TRBV7-2 and J is TRBJ1-4; no reliable D call. The V end lost 4 bases, the J end lost 0 bases, and 3 bases lay between the germline ends. The V gene's germline CDR1 is SGHTA and CDR2 FQGNSA. The CDR3 runs 13 residues.

CDR3 in amino acids: CASSLDWAGERQETQYF. CDR3 bases: TGTGCCAGCAGCTTAGATTGGGCGGGGGAGAGGCAAGAGACCCAGTACTTC. The J gene is TRBJ2-5, the V gene TRBV7-2, with 7 positions matching TRBD2. J was trimmed by 2 bases and V by 1 base; bases with no gene match: 10. The CDR3 has 17 amino acids. Germline V gene sequence: CDR1 SGHTA, CDR2 FQGNSA.

This clone was seen many times. The chain has TRBV9 and TRBJ2-1; 13 bases agree with TRBD2. Germline V CDR1 and CDR2: SGDLS, YYNGEE. V lost 3 bases, J lost 6 bases, and 3 bases stayed unmatched. The length of the CDR3 is 15 residues. CDR3 in amino acids: CASSGTSGGLNEQFF. CDR3 bases: TGTGCCAGCAGCGGGACTAGCGGGGGCCTCAATGAGCAGTTCTTC.

The rearrangement joins TRBV19 to TRBJ2-2; a weak D match, TRBD2 (5 bases). V was shortened by 7 bases and J by 4 bases, with 13 bases between the two germline ends. Germline CDR1 LNHDA, CDR2 SQIVND (reference sequence). The length of the CDR3 is 14 residues. The CDR3: CASTVEGPTGELFF. In nucleotides, the CDR3 is TGTGCCAGTACAGTCGAGGGTCCCACCGGGGAGCTGTTTTTT.

The CDR3 protein is CASSMDRGQYEQYF. CDR3 bases: TGTGCCAGCAGCATGGACAGGGGGCAGTACGAGCAGTACTTC. J is TRBJ2-7 and V is TRBV5-6, with 11 bases matching TRBD1. Germline lookup yields CDR1 SGHDT and CDR2 YYEEEE. V lost 4 bases, J lost 4 bases, and 4 bases stayed unmatched. This CDR3 contains 14 residues.

This clone showed up just once. The chain has TRBV30 and TRBJ2-2; D is possibly TRBD1 (5 bases). V was cut by 3 bases and J by 3 bases, with 5 bases left in between. The CDR3 runs to 12 residues. Germline lookup yields CDR1 GTSNPN and CDR2 SVGIG (reference sequence). The CDR3 DNA follows: TGTGCCTGGAGCAGGGACACCGGGGAGCTGTTTTTT. This encodes CAWSRDTGELFF.

The chain employs TRBV18 and TRBJ1-6; tentatively, D is TRBD1 (6 bases). The CDR3 has 17 amino acids. Trimming took off 3 bases at V and 8 bases at J, with 20 bases between the two ends. Germline-derived CDR1 and CDR2 are KGHSH and LQKENI. CDR3 nucleotide sequence: TGTGCCAGCTCACCGAGGACAGTGTTTACTAGTGATTCACCCCTCCACTTT. Protein sequence: CASSPRTVFTSDSPLHF.

This chain joins TRBV7-9 and TRBJ1-1; maybe TRBD1 (6 bases). Between the trimmed V and J ends, which lost 6 bases and 7 bases, there was a span of 12 bases. This CDR3 is 12 amino acids long. Germline V gene data show CDR1 as SEHNR and CDR2 as FQNEAQ (reference sequence). The CDR3 coding sequence is TGTGCCAGCAGGTGGGGGCAGAATGAAGCTTTCTTT. It is translated as CASRWGQNEAFF.

This chain uses TRBV28 with TRBJ2-7; D is undetermined. In germline, CDR1 is MDHEN, CDR2 SYDVKM. V gave up 8 bases and J gave up 2 bases, with 7 bases separating them. CDR3 length: 11 residues. The CDR3 is CASSRTYEQYF. In nucleotides, the CDR3 is TGTGCCAGCTCCAGGACCTACGAGCAGTACTTC.

The rearrangement joins TRBV27 to TRBJ2-2, with 9 bases aligning to TRBD1. The CDR3 runs 17 residues. V lost 4 bases to trimming and J lost 7 bases; unmatched junction nucleotides: 13. Germline V gene sequence: CDR1 MNHEY, CDR2 SMNVEV (reference sequence). The CDR3 loop reads CASSSDRTGGAHGELFF. Written as DNA, the CDR3 is TGTGCCAGCAGTTCGGACCGAACAGGGGGCGCCCACGGGGAGCTGTTTTTT.

The CDR3 region is CASSQKQYPDRSTDTQYF. In DNA, the CDR3 is TGTGCCAGCAGTCAAAAGCAATACCCAGACAGGTCCACAGATACGCAGTATTTT. The chain is built from TRBV7-6 and TRBJ2-3, with a weak D call TRBD1 (6 bases). This CDR3 has 18 amino acids. V was clipped by 6 bases and J by 2 bases, with 24 bases between them. Looked up from germline, CDR1 is SGHVS and CDR2 is FNYEAQ.

This rearrangement joins TRBV7-2 to TRBJ2-7; D perhaps matches TRBD2 (6 bases). The V gene's germline CDR1 is SGHTA and CDR2 FQGNSA. The CDR3 runs to 15 residues. The V end lost 4 bases, the J end lost 0 bases, and 13 bases lay between the germline ends. DNA for the CDR3: TGTGCCAGCAGCTACGCCGGGGGAAGCTCCTACGAGCAGTACTTC. Its protein product is CASSYAGGSSYEQYF.

The rearrangement links TRBV5-1 to TRBJ2-1; D may be TRBD2 (5 bases). Trimming removed 4 bases from V and 7 bases from J, with 15 bases in between. Per germline, CDR1 SGHRS and CDR2 YFSETQ. This CDR3 region has 14 residues. The DNA for the CDR3 is TGCGCCAGCAGCCCCCAACTTCGGGAAAATGAGCAGTTCTTC. Its protein product is CASSPQLRENEQFF.

This clone appeared once. The V and J genes are TRBV30 and TRBJ1-1; the D is unclear. The CDR3 runs to 12 residues. CDR1 and CDR2 (germline): GTSNPN, SVGIG (reference sequence). Trimming shortened V by 1 base and J by 11 bases, and 14 bases separated the two germline ends. CDR3 amino acids: CAWSEGSLGAFF. The CDR3 DNA reads TGTGCCTGGAGTGAAGGCTCCCTCGGGGCTTTCTTT. The complete variable domain, with remaining parts taken from reference TRBV30 and TRBJ1-1, reads SQTIHQWPATLVQPVGSPLSLECTVEGTSNPNLYWYRQAAGRGLQLLFYSVGIGQISSEVPQNLSASRPQDRQFILSSKKLLLSDSGFYLCAWSEGSLGAFFGQGTRLTVV.

This clone appeared once. The chain is built from TRBV19 and TRBJ2-3; 9 nucleotides line up with TRBD1. Germline values: CDR1 LNHDA, CDR2 SQIVND (reference sequence). The J segment lost 3 bases and the V segment lost 5 bases, leaving 9 bases of the junction unmatched. This CDR3 has 16 residues. The CDR3 is CASSPGQGTLTDTQYF. CDR3 nucleotide sequence: TGTGCCAGTAGTCCCGGACAGGGGACCCTTACAGATACGCAGTATTTT. The variable domain in full, completed from reference TRBV19 and TRBJ2-3, reads DGGITQSPKYLFRKEGQNVTLSCEQNLNHDAMYWYRQDPGQGLRLIYYSQIVNDFQKGDIAEGYSVSREKKESFPLTVTSAQKNPTAFYLCASSPGQGTLTDTQYFGPGTRLTVL.

J is TRBJ2-1 and V is TRBV29-1; 9 nucleotides match TRBD2. The germline CDR1 and CDR2 sequences are SQVTM and ANQGSEA. With V trimmed by 8 bases and J by 9 bases, 11 bases remained unmatched. This CDR3 region has 13 residues. CDR3 residues: CSSRRLAGFEQFF. In nucleotides, the CDR3 is TGCAGCTCCCGGCGGCTAGCGGGATTTGAGCAGTTCTTC.

The CDR3 loop reads CASSPRGNQPQHF. The CDR3 bases are TGTGCCAGCAGCCCTAGAGGCAATCAGCCCCAGCATTTT. The chain combines TRBV3-1 (or the pseudogene TRBV3-2) with TRBJ1-5, with D uncertain. Germline V gene data show CDR1 as LGHDT and CDR2 as YNNKEL (reference sequence). The V end was cut by 4 bases, the J end by 2 bases, with 6 bases between. The CDR3 extends over 13 amino acids.

The chain has TRBV5-6 and TRBJ1-2; the match to TRBD1 covers 8 bases. This CDR3 spans 14 amino acids. J lost 0 bases, V lost 3 bases, and 1 base had no gene match. Germline V gives CDR1 SGHDT, CDR2 YYEEEE. Here the CDR3 reads CASSSGQANYGYTF. CDR3 sequence (DNA): TGTGCCAGCAGCTCGGGACAGGCTAACTATGGCTACACCTTC. The variable domain in full, with the rest retrieved from reference TRBV5-6 and TRBJ1-2, is DAGVTQSPTHLIKTRGQQVTLRCSPKSGHDTVSWYQQALGQGPQFIFQYYEEEERQRGNFPDRFSGHQFPNYSSELNVNALLLGDSALYLCASSSGQANYGYTFGSGTRLTVV.

The rearrangement links TRBV15 to TRBJ2-1; 7 nucleotides align to TRBD2. The J segment lost 4 bases and the V segment lost 0 bases, leaving 6 bases of the junction unmatched. The CDR3 loop spans 16 amino acids. Germline assignment: CDR1 LNHNV and CDR2 YYDKDF (reference sequence). In DNA form, the CDR3 reads TGTGCCACCAGCAGAGACCGGGGACTATCGTACAATGAGCAGTTCTTC. This sequence encodes CATSRDRGLSYNEQFF.

The table lists this clone with a few counts. The rearrangement joins TRBV27 to TRBJ1-2, with 9 bases aligning to TRBD1. J lost 9 bases, V lost 4 bases, and 12 bases had no gene match. Germline assignment: CDR1 MNHEY and CDR2 SMNVEV (reference sequence). This CDR3 has 15 residues. For the CDR3, the DNA is TGTGCCAGCAGTTCCGGGATGGGGACAGGGCTGAGCTACACCTTC. Residues: CASSSGMGTGLSYTF.

The chain links TRBV28 to TRBJ1-2; the D gene is possibly TRBD1 (6 bases). The V end lost 10 bases, the J end lost 9 bases, and 24 bases lay between the germline ends. The V gene's germline CDR1 is MDHEN and CDR2 SYDVKM. The CDR3 covers 14 residues. The CDR3 loop reads CAIPEGGYPPRYTF. The CDR3 bases are TGTGCCATCCCCGAGGGGGGGTATCCCCCTCGCTACACCTTC.

V and J are TRBV19 and TRBJ2-2; D perhaps matches TRBD2 (5 bases). There are 17 residues in the CDR3. In germline, CDR1 is LNHDA, CDR2 SQIVND (reference sequence). V dropped 7 bases and J dropped 0 bases, with 18 bases sitting between them. CDR3 sequence: CASNVGGFGPNTGELFF. The CDR3 nucleotides are TGTGCCAGTAACGTAGGAGGCTTTGGACCGAACACCGGGGAGCTGTTTTTT. Combining the CDR3 with reference TRBV19 and TRBJ2-2 gives the whole variable domain DGGITQSPKYLFRKEGQNVTLSCEQNLNHDAMYWYRQDPGQGLRLIYYSQIVNDFQKGDIAEGYSVSREKKESFPLTVTSAQKNPTAFYLCASNVGGFGPNTGELFFGEGSRLTVL.